These 7 T cell receptor beta chains were all obtained from the same sample, sequenced in a study of shared clonotypes between healthy human individuals. Clones were sequenced by immunoSEQ multiplex PCR, and TCRdb holds only the in-frame ones, with some missing. The profile shows about a million clones, around three quarters of them singletons. The sample comprised memory CD4+ T cells from PBMCs. Subset reported: CD45RA-negative fraction. The receptor set was obtained from a man between 18 and 29 years old in good health. Some clones in this sample may be carry-over from other donors' samples.

As regards this clone: The sample holds other DNA sequences that translate to the same CDR3. This rearrangement joins TRBV29-1 to TRBJ2-3; D gene ambiguous. CDR1 is SQVTM and CDR2 is ANQGSEA in the germline V gene. The CDR3 has 12 amino acids. V lost 5 bases to trimming and J lost 3 bases, with 9 bases between them. CDR3 sequence: CSVMTGTDTQYF. The CDR3 coding sequence is TGCAGCGTTATGACTGGGACAGATACGCAGTATTTT.

This clone was found a few times. The chain recombines TRBV14 with TRBJ2-6; D uncertain. The CDR3 loop spans 16 amino acids. Trimming removed 1 base from V and 0 bases from J, with 7 bases in between. The germline gives CDR1 SGHDN, CDR2 FVKESK. The CDR3 protein is CASSQGTSSGANVLTF. CDR3 nucleotide sequence: TGTGCCAGCAGCCAAGGGACGAGCTCTGGGGCCAACGTCCTGACTTTC.

This sequence joins TRBV5-1 and TRBJ2-5; TRBD2 matches at 8 bases. This CDR3 has 16 residues. Germline trimming cut 6 bases from V and 2 bases from J; bases unmatched to any gene: 12. Germline assignment: CDR1 SGHRS and CDR2 YFSETQ. This CDR3 is CASTLGGTRVQETQYF. Here the CDR3 DNA reads TGCGCCAGCACCCTTGGTGGGACTAGGGTTCAAGAGACCCAGTACTTC.

This sequence joins TRBV28 and TRBJ1-4, with D maybe TRBD1 (5 bases). In germline, CDR1 is MDHEN, CDR2 SYDVKM. This CDR3 contains 14 residues. V shed 3 bases and J shed 8 bases, with 13 bases lying between them. CDR3 sequence: CASSLSREGEKLFF. The CDR3 coding sequence is TGTGCCAGCAGTTTGAGCAGGGAGGGCGAAAAACTGTTTTTT.

This chain links TRBV10-3 with TRBJ2-7; no clear D. V was cut by 11 bases and J by 6 bases, with 20 bases left in between. CDR1 and CDR2 from the germline V gene are ENHRY and SYGVKD. The CDR3 has 13 amino acids. CDR3 sequence (DNA): TGTGCCGCCCAACCAGCCCTAGGTCCCGAGCAGTACTTC. It encodes CAAQPALGPEQYF.

This clone showed up just once. The same CDR3 also results from other DNA sequences found in this sample. The rearrangement links TRBV29-1 to TRBJ2-1, with unresolved D. The ends were cut back, 6 bases at V and 5 bases at J, with 5 bases in the middle. Germline loops: CDR1 SQVTM, CDR2 ANQGSEA. The CDR3 has 10 residues. For the CDR3, the DNA is TGCAGCGTCTCGAACAATGAGCAGTTCTTC. Its protein product is CSVSNNEQFF.

This rearrangement joins TRBV10-3 to TRBJ2-7, with TRBD2 matching 9 bases. The V gene's germline CDR1 is ENHRY and CDR2 SYGVKD. CDR3 size: 15 residues. V shed 10 bases and J 0 bases; nucleotides not matched to a gene: 10. Written as DNA, the CDR3 is TGTGCCACCCATCCTTTAGCGGGAGTCTCCTACGAGCAGTACTTC. Translating it yields CATHPLAGVSYEQYF.